Sequencing of this TCR beta chain was carried out in a study of T cells after yellow fever vaccination. The CDR3 length is 13 residues. Germline values: CDR1 SQVTM, CDR2 ANQGSEA. In regard to this clonotype: A junction boundary mismatches the germline segment, possibly from a read error.

TCRdb re-called the 5' RACE reads through MiXCR, storing one row per CDR3 protein. Of hundreds of thousands of distinct CDR3 sequences in the sample, over 15% are singletons; the top ten hold over 15%. This sample comprised PBMCs, obtained before the yellow fever booster vaccination. This clonotype originated in a man aged 18 to 35 who received the YFV17D yellow fever vaccine. The V gene is TRBV29-1, the J gene TRBJ1-1, with D uncertain. The CDR3 DNA is TGCAGCGTGGAAGAGATCATGAACACTGAAGCTTTCTTT. As protein: CSVEEIMNTEAFF.